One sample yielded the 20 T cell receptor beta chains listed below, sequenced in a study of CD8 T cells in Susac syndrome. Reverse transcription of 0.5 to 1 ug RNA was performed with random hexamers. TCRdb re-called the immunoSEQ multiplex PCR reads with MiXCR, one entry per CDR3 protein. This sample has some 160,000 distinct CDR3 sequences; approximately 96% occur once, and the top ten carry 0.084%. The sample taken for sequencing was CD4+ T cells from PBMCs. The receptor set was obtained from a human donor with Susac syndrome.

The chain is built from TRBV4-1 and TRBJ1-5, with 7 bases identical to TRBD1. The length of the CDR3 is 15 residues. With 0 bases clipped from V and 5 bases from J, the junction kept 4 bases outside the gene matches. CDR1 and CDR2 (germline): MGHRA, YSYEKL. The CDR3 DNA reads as TGCGCCAGCAGCCAAGACGACAGGGTAGATCAGCCCCAGCATTTT. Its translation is CASSQDDRVDQPQHF.

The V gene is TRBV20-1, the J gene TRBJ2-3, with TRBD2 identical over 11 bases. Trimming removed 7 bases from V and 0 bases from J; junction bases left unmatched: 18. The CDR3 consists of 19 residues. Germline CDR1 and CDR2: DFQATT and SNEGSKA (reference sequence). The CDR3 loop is CSVQGFALAGGSSTDTQYF. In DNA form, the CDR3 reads TGCAGTGTCCAAGGCTTCGCGCTAGCGGGGGGATCTAGCACAGATACGCAGTATTTT.

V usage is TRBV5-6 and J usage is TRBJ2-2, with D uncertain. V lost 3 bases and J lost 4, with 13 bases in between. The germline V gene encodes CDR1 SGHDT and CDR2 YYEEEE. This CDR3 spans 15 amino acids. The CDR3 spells CASSSYPTSTGELFF. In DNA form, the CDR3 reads TGTGCCAGCAGCTCATACCCGACCTCCACCGGGGAGCTGTTTTTT.

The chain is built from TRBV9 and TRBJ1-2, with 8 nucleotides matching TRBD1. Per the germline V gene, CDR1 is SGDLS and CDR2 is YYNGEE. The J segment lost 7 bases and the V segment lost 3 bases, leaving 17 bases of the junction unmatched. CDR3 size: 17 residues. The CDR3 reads CASSARPTTGANSGYTF. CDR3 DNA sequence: TGTGCCAGCAGCGCCCGACCCACGACAGGGGCCAACAGTGGCTACACCTTC.

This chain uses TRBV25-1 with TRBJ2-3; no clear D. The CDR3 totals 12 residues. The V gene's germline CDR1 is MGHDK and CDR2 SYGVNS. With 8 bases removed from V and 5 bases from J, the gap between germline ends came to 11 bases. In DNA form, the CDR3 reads TGTGCCAGCCAGATTTGGGGAGATACGCAGTATTTT. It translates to CASQIWGDTQYF.

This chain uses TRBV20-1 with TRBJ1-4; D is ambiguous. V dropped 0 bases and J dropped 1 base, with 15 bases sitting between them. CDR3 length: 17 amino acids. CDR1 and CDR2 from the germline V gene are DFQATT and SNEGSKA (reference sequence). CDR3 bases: TGCAGTGCTAGAGATACAACGGGGAAGGGAACTAATGAAAAACTGTTTTTT. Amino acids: CSARDTTGKGTNEKLFF.

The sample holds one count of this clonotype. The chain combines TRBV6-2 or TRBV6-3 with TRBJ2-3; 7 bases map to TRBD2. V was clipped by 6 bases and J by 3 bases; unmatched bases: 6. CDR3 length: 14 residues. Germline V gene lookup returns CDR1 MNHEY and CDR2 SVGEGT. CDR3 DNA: TGTGCCAGCAGAGGACTAGGAGATACAGATACGCAGTATTTT. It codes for CASRGLGDTDTQYF.

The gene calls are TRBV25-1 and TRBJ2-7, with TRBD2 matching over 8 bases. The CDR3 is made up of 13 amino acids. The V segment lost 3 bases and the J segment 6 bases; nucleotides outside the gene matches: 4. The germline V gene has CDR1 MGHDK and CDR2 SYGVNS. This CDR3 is CASSDFGRGEQYF. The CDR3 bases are TGTGCCAGCAGTGATTTCGGGAGGGGCGAGCAGTACTTC.

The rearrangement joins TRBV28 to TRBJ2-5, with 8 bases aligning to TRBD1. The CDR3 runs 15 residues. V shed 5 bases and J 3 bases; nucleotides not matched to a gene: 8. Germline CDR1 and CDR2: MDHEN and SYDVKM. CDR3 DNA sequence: TGTGCCAGCAGTCCTGACAGGGGCTCCAAAGAGACCCAGTACTTC. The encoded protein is CASSPDRGSKETQYF.

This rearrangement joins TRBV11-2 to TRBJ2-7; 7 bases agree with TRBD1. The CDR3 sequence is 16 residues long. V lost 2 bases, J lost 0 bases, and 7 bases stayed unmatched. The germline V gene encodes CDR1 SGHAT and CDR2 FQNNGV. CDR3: CASSLRGQTRSYEQYF. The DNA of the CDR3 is TGTGCCAGCAGCTTAAGGGGGCAGACCCGCTCCTACGAGCAGTACTTC.

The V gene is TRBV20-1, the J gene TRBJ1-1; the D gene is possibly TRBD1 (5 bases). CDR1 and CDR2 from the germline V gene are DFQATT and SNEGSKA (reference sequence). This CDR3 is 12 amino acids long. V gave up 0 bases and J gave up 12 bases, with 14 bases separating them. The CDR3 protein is CSARDPGLGTFF. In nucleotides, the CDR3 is TGCAGTGCTAGAGATCCGGGGCTAGGAACTTTCTTT.

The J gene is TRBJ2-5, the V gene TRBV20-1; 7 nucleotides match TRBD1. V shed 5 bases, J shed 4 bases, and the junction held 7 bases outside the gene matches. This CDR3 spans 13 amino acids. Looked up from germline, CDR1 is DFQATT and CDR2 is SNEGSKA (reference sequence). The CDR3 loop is CSAGGQAGETQYF. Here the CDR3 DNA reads TGCAGTGCTGGAGGACAGGCGGGAGAGACCCAGTACTTC.

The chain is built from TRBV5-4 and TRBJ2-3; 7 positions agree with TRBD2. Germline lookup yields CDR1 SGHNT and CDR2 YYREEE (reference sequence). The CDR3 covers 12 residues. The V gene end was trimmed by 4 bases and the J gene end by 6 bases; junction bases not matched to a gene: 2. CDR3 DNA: TGTGCCAGCAGCGGGAGGGTCGATACGCAGTATTTT. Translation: CASSGRVDTQYF.

The DNA for the CDR3 is TGTGCCAGCAGAGCGACAGGGGGGGATGAGCAGTTCTTC. It translates to CASRATGGDEQFF. The V gene is TRBV6-6, the J gene TRBJ2-1; the match to TRBD1 covers 9 bases. Germline V lookup: CDR1 MNHNY, CDR2 SVGAGI (reference sequence). V dropped 6 bases and J dropped 8; count of bases not matched to a gene: 5. The CDR3 runs to 13 residues.

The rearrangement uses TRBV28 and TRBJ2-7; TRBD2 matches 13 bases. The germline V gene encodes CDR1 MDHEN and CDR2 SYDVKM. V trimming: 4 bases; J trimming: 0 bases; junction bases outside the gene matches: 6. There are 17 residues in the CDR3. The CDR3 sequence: CASSSGTSGASSYEQYF. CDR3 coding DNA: TGTGCCAGCAGTTCCGGGACTAGCGGGGCCAGCTCCTACGAGCAGTACTTC.

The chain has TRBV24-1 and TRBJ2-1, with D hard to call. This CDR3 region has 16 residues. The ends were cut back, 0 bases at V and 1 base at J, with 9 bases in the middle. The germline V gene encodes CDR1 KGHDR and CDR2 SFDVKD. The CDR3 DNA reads TGTGCCACCAGTGATTTGGTCCCTACATCCTACAATGAGCAGTTCTTC. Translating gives CATSDLVPTSYNEQFF.

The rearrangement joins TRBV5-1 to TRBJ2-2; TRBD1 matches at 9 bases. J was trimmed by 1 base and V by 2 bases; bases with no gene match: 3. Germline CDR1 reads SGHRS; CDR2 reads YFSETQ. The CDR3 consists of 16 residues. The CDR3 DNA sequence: TGCGCCAGCAGCTTAAGGGGACAGGGGAACACCGGGGAGCTGTTTTTT. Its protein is CASSLRGQGNTGELFF.

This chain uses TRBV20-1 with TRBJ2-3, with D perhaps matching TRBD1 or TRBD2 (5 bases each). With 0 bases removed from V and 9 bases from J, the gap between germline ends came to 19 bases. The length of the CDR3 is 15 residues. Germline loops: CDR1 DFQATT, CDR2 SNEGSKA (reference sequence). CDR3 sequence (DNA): TGCAGTGCTAGAGACACAGGAAGGGTTCCGGGAACGCAGTATTTT. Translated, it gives CSARDTGRVPGTQYF.

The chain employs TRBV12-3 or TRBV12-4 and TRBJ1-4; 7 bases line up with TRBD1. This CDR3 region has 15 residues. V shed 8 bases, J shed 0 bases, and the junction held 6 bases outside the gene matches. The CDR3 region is CASLRDSTTNEKLFF. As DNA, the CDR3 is TGTGCCAGCCTCAGGGACAGCACAACTAATGAAAAACTGTTTTTT.

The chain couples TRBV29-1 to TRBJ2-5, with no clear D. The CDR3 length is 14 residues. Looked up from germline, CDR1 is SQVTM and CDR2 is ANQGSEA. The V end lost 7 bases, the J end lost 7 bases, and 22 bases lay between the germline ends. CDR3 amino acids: CSGSIRGKAGTQYF. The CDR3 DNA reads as TGCAGCGGCAGTATCCGTGGGAAGGCAGGGACCCAGTACTTC.